The rows below give T cell receptor beta chains drawn from one sample of a study of identical twins. TCRdb fed the 5' RACE reads into MiXCR, producing one record per CDR3 protein. The repertoire consists of around 250,000 distinct CDR3 sequences, with over 5.5% occurring once and the leading ten covering just over 14%. These sequences were also reported in another study, on T cells expressing NK-cell markers.

Sequencing was done on a sample of CD8+ T cells sorted from blood. The receptors were gathered from a woman between 18 and 29 years old in good health. Each CDR3 is given with its conserved first and last residue. Fields, in order: V gene, CDR3 protein.

>TRBV4-3
CASSQVVRDRGKNIQYF
>TRBV4-1
CASSLLLGSENIQYF
>TRBV12-3/TRBV12-4
CASSYTSDQETQYF
>TRBV6-5
CASSYSLRGFLTDTQYF
>TRBV7-8
CASIAGTGLYEQFF
>TRBV4-3
CASSQDLGGVSYEQYF
>TRBV29-1
CSAGLGAYNEQFF
>TRBV25-1
CASSLLTANYGYTF
>TRBV6-5
CASSYFAGRTKETQYF
>TRBV9
CASSVVGGGTEAFF
>TRBV6-2/TRBV6-3
CASSYTGQSETQYF
>TRBV25-1
CASSELVAEEQYF
>TRBV7-9
CASSLELADPKEQYF
>TRBV12-3/TRBV12-4
CASSPSGGGTEAFF
>TRBV11-2
CASSLLRVLVGDEQYF
>TRBV9
CASSGGALPTGAGANVLTF
>TRBV9
CASSDPRGANTGELFF
>TRBV3-1
CASRDLAGFQETQYF
>TRBV12-3/TRBV12-4
CASGRQAYGYTF
>TRBV5-5
CASSQGLHEQYF
>TRBV6-2/TRBV6-3
CASSYIIGGKNTEAFF
>TRBV9
CASSFFRDSRGEQFF
>TRBV11-2
CATLGLGLAETQETQYF
>TRBV20-1
CSASDEWSGSSPLHF
>TRBV5-5
CASSLTGVSEAFF
>TRBV7-9
CASSPSTGQTDTQYF
>TRBV6-7
CASSYIRGCIVGTGELFF
>TRBV7-9
CASSFPDRDGYTF
>TRBV9
CASSSSGAGELFF
>TRBV28
CASLQGEEQYF
>TRBV6-5
CASSYRGDSKETQYF
>TRBV25-1
CASETTHVQETQYF
>TRBV11-1
CASSLAVGRGRQDYEQYF
>TRBV10-3
CAISDGRGDTYEQYF
>TRBV2
CATTPGDVSPEQFF
>TRBV19
CAVSGLRELFF
>TRBV12-3/TRBV12-4
CAAGGAGGDTQYF
>TRBV13
CASRSKRGETQYF
>TRBV10-3
CAISGQEGNQPQHF
>TRBV11-2
CASSLVAGGASGGYTF
>TRBV6-5
CAAGSPGFEAFF
>TRBV6-2/TRBV6-3
CASISTTSATGELFF
>TRBV30
CAWSGRENSPLHF
>TRBV5-6
CASSPFSGNEQFF
>TRBV7-9
CASSPPGQTYEQYF
>TRBV4-3
CASSQALAGGPMVVDTQYF
>TRBV2
CATLAEESDEQYF